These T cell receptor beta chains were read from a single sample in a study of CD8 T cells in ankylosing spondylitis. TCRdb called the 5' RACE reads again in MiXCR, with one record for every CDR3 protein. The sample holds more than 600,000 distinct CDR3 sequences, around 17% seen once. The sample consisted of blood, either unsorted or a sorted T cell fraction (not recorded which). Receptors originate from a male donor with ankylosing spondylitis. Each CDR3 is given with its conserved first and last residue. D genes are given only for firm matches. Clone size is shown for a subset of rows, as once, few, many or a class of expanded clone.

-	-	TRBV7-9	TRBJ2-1	CASRKDSPGGLYNEQFF	TGTGCCAGCAGAAAAGACTCACCGGGGGGCCTCTACAATGAGCAGTTCTTC
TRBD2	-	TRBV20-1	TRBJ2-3	CSARDSREGTDTQYF	TGCAGTGCTAGAGACAGCCGGGAGGGCACAGATACGCAGTATTTT
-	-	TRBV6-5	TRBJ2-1	CASSYSLNPHNEQFF	TGTGCCAGCAGTTATAGCCTAAACCCTCACAATGAGCAGTTCTTC
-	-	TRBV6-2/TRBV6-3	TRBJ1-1	CASRNPNTEAFF	TGTGCCAGCCGAAACCCGAACACTGAAGCTTTCTTT
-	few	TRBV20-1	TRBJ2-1	CSASGFGGSGNEQFF	TGCAGTGCTAGTGGTTTCGGGGGCTCGGGTAATGAGCAGTTCTTC
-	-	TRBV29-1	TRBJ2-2	CSVEVGLVAGELFF	TGCAGCGTTGAGGTGGGCCTGGTCGCCGGGGAGCTGTTTTTT
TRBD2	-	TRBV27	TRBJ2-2	CASSTLAGENTGELFF	TGTGCCAGCAGTACTCTAGCGGGGGAAAACACCGGGGAGCTGTTTTTT
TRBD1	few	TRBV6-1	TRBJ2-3	CASTPSGQGITDTQYF	TGTGCCAGCACCCCATCGGGACAGGGGATCACAGATACGCAGTATTTT
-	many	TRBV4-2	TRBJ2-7	CASSQGQEQYF	TGTGCCAGCAGCCAGGGGCAAGAGCAGTACTTC
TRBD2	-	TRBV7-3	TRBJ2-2	CASSLRAGGTNTGELFF	TGTGCCAGCAGCTTACGGGCGGGGGGTACGAACACCGGGGAGCTGTTTTTT
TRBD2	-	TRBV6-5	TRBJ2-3	CASSYGKTSAVTDTQYF	TGTGCCAGCAGTTATGGGAAAACTAGCGCAGTCACAGATACGCAGTATTTT
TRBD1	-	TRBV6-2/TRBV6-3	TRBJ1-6	CASRTGKDTLHF	TGTGCCAGCAGGACAGGGAAGGATACCCTCCACTTT
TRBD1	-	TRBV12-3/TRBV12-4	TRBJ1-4	CASSPDRGLFEKLFF	TGTGCCAGCAGCCCGGACAGGGGGTTATTTGAAAAACTGTTTTTT
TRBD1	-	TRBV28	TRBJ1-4	CASRGQGAGEKLFF	TGTGCCAGCAGAGGACAGGGGGCGGGAGAAAAACTGTTTTTT
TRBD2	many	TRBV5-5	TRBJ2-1	CASSFQAGVINEQFF	TGTGCCAGCAGCTTCCAAGCGGGAGTAATCAATGAGCAGTTCTTC
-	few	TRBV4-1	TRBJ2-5	CASSQGTGTGETQYF	TGCGCCAGCAGCCAAGGCACCGGGACGGGGGAGACCCAGTACTTC
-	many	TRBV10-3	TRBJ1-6	CAISVAGSDSPLHF	TGTGCCATCAGTGTGGCGGGGTCTGATTCACCCCTCCACTTT
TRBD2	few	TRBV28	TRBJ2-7	CASRKGLAGGYEQYF	TGTGCCAGCAGAAAGGGACTAGCGGGAGGGTACGAGCAGTACTTC
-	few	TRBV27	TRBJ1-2	CASSQTGDRFYGYTF	TGTGCCAGCAGCCAGACAGGCGACCGGTTCTATGGCTACACCTTC
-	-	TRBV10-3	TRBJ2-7	CAISERDSYEQYF	TGTGCCATCAGTGAAAGGGACTCCTACGAGCAGTACTTC
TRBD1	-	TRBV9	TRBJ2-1	CASSPTGQGEQFF	TGTGCCAGCAGCCCCACCGGACAGGGAGAGCAGTTCTTC
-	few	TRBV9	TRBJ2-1	CASSVVVGGNEQFF	TGTGCCAGCAGCGTAGTTGTGGGCGGCAATGAGCAGTTCTTC
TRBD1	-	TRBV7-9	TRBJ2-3	CASRGRDRDPADTQYF	TGTGCCAGCAGAGGCCGGGACAGGGACCCAGCAGATACGCAGTATTTT
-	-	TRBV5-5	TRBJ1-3	CASSLTGHSGNTIYF	TGTGCCAGCAGCTTGACGGGACACTCTGGAAACACCATATATTTT
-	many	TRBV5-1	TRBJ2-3	CASSLAQRGGPPSTDTQYF	TGCGCCAGCAGCTTGGCCCAACGAGGGGGGCCTCCTAGCACAGATACGCAGTATTTT
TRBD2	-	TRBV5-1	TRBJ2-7	CASSGSGTSGSHEQYF	TGCGCCAGCAGCGGATCCGGGACTAGCGGCTCCCACGAGCAGTACTTC
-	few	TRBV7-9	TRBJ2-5	CASSFTGIQETQYF	TGTGCCAGCAGCTTCACAGGGATCCAAGAGACCCAGTACTTC
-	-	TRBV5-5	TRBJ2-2	CASPRGTGELFF	TGTGCCAGCCCCCGAGGCACCGGGGAGCTGTTTTTT
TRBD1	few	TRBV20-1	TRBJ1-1	CSARPGGYTEAFF	TGCAGTGCTAGACCAGGGGGCTACACTGAAGCTTTCTTT
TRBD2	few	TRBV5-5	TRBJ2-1	CASSLGGANRGGEQFF	TGTGCCAGCAGCTTAGGCGGAGCAAACCGGGGAGGGGAGCAGTTCTTC
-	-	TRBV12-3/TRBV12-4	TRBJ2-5	CAISLSPDPNRLQETQYF	TGTGCCATCAGTTTATCCCCGGACCCTAATAGACTCCAAGAGACCCAGTACTTC
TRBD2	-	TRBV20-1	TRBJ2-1	CSALSYGLAVFNEQFF	TGCAGTGCACTCAGCTATGGACTAGCGGTTTTTAATGAGCAGTTCTTC
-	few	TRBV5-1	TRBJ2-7	CASSLVQGSGYEQYF	TGCGCCAGCAGCTTGGTTCAGGGAAGTGGGTACGAGCAGTACTTC
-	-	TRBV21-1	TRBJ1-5	CASKSGCNQIQHF	TGTGCCAGCAAAAGCGGGTGCAATCAGATCCAGCATTTT
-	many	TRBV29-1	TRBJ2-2	CSSKRAGAGELFF	TGCAGCTCAAAGCGGGCCGGGGCCGGGGAGCTGTTTTTT
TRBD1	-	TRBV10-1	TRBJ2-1	CASSMDRESNNEQFF	TGCGCCAGCAGTATGGACAGGGAAAGTAACAATGAGCAGTTCTTC
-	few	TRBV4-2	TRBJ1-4	CASSPQKGGKLFF	TGTGCCAGCAGCCCCCAGAAGGGGGGAAAACTGTTTTTT